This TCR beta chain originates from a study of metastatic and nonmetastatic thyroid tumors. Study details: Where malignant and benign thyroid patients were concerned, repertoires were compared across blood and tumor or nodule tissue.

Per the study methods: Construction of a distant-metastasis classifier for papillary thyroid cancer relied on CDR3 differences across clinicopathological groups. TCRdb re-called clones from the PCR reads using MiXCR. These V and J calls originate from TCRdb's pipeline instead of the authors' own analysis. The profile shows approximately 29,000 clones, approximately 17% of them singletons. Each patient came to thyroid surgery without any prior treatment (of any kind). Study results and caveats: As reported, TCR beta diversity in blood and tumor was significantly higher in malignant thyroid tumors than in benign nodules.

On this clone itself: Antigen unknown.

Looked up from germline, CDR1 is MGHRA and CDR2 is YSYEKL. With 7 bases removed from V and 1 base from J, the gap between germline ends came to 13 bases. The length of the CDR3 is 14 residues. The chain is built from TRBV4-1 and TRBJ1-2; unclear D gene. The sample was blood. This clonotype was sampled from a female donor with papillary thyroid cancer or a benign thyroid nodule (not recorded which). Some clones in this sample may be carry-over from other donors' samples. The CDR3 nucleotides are TGCGCCAGCATCCCCAGGTGGCGTAACTATGGCTACACCTTC. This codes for CASIPRWRNYGYTF.